Described below is a single T cell receptor (beta chain) sequence and its context. Antigen: not known. Tagging with unique molecular identifiers was a feature of the TCR beta cDNA libraries. TCRdb analysed the PCR reads with MiXCR anew, one entry per CDR3 protein. The table shows about 810,000 distinct CDR3 sequences, with 53% occurring only once. The data are from a study of post-analysis software for immune sequencing data. Study conclusions and caveats: A handful of TRBV segments appeared more often in patients than in controls, and TRBV5-6, TRBV5-1 and TRBV20-1 were among these. Normalized Chao1 diversity was significantly lower in multiple sclerosis patients than in controls.

The germline V and J ends were trimmed by 3 bases and 2 bases, with 3 bases remaining between them. CDR1 is SQVTM, CDR2 ANQGSEA, per germline. The CDR3 loop spans 11 amino acids. Sequenced input: blood. The chain couples TRBV29-1 to TRBJ2-3, with no clear D. The clonotype originates from a girl aged 10 to 17 with multiple sclerosis. CDR3 in amino acids: CSVDDTDTQYF. The CDR3, as DNA: TGCAGCGTTGATGACACAGATACGCAGTATTTT.